The 18 T cell receptor beta chains given below trace back to one sample, sequenced in a study of T cell repertoires in cytomegalovirus infection (dated by TCRdb to about 2019). These TCRs' antigens remain unknown. Sample treatment or condition, as interpreted from the label and publication: in vitro stimulation with specific CMV peptide epitopes to enrich CMV-specific T cells. TCRdb lists the instrument as Illumina HiSeq 1500. TCRdb applied fastp at Q25 and MiXCR to the public reads, then kept only in-frame beta chains. Each CDR3 protein gets just one entry, which takes the most common genes and DNA from the rows behind it. The sample contains about 900,000 distinct CDR3 sequences, around 29% of them found a single time. The ten largest make up around 15% of the sample. Sequenced here: cultured CD8+ T cells from PBMCs, sampled from culture after CMV antigen stimulation. The receptors shown here come from a human donor in good health (CMV status not recorded). Some clones in this sample may be carry-over from other donors' samples.

The chain uses TRBV6-5 and TRBJ2-6; D is unresolved. Germline V gene lookup returns CDR1 MNHEY and CDR2 SVGAGI. Between the trimmed V and J ends, which lost 0 bases and 0 bases, there was a span of 12 bases. The length of the CDR3 is 18 residues. The CDR3 DNA reads TGTGCCAGCAGTTACTCGAGAGGCAGGTACTCTGGGGCCAACGTCCTGACTTTC. Translating it yields CASSYSRGRYSGANVLTF.

This sequence joins TRBV7-6 and TRBJ2-7; TRBD1 matches 9 bases. The CDR3 has 15 amino acids. The V and J ends lost 4 bases and 6 bases, in that order; junction bases with no gene match: 10. The germline V gene has CDR1 SGHVS and CDR2 FNYEAQ. Here the CDR3 reads CASSSTDRGICEQYV. CDR3 sequence (DNA): TGTGCCAGCAGCTCGACAGACAGGGGGATATGCGAGCAGTACGTC.

This rearrangement joins TRBV10-3 to TRBJ1-6; D not resolved. V lost 2 bases, J lost 5 bases, and 7 bases lay in between. CDR1 is ENHRY, CDR2 SYGVKD, per germline. The CDR3 spans 14 residues. CDR3 amino acids: CAISEGRNNSPLHF. CDR3 sequence (DNA): TGTGCCATCAGTGAGGGGCGGAATAATTCACCCCTCCACTTT.

On this clonotype: This may stem from a read error, because a much larger clone lies one nucleotide away. The genes are TRBV7-8 and TRBJ2-2; 7 bases map to TRBD1. Germline CDR1 and CDR2: SGHVS and FQNEAQ. The length of the CDR3 is 17 residues. The CDR3 bases are TGTGCCAGCAGCTTACCCGGGACAGCCGGACCCACCGAGGAGCTGTTTTTT. This codes for CASSLPGTAGPTEELFF.

The chain uses TRBV27 and TRBJ1-1, with TRBD1 matching 12 bases. The V segment lost 4 bases and the J segment 1 base; nucleotides outside the gene matches: 7. The CDR3 is 17 residues long. The germline V gene encodes CDR1 MNHEY and CDR2 SMNVEV (reference sequence). The CDR3 coding sequence is TGTGCCAGCAGTTGGGGGACAGGGGGCTTAGCGAACACTGAAGCTTTCTTT. Residues: CASSWGTGGLANTEAFF.

A remark on this clonotype: An end of the junction differs from the germline gene, which may be a read error. This rearrangement joins TRBV4-1 to TRBJ2-3, with 12 bases matching TRBD2. The CDR3 loop spans 20 amino acids. Looked up from germline, CDR1 is MGHRA and CDR2 is YSYEKL. The CDR3 DNA reads as TGTGCCAGCAGCCAAGATTGGCCTAGCGGGGGGGACTTAAACACAGATACGCAGTATTTT. It encodes CASSQDWPSGGDLNTDTQYF.

A note on this clonotype: With a much larger clone just one base away, this may be a read error. The V and J genes are TRBV7-1 and TRBJ1-3; D not resolved. TRBV7-1 has ORF status, its function being uncertain. V lost 1 base and J 4 bases, leaving 11 bases between the germline ends. The CDR3 is 15 amino acids. The CDR3 sequence is CASSSGTLGGNTIYF. The CDR3 DNA is TGTGCCAGCAGCTCAGGGACCCTAGGGGGAAACACCATATATTTT.

This clonotype was detected only a few times. This sequence joins TRBV6-5 and TRBJ1-1; D uncertain. Trimming removed 2 bases at V and 4 bases at J, with 11 bases between. This CDR3 has 14 amino acids. Germline V gene lookup returns CDR1 MNHEY and CDR2 SVGAGI. The CDR3 DNA reads TGTGCCAGCAGTTACGAGCCCCGTGGCACTGAAGCTTTCTTT. Its translation is CASSYEPRGTEAFF.

The chain combines TRBV2 with TRBJ2-7; D possibly corresponds to TRBD1 (6 bases). The germline V and J ends were trimmed by 3 bases and 4 bases, with 10 bases remaining between them. CDR1 and CDR2 (germline): SNHLY, FYNNEI. The CDR3 length is 13 residues. The CDR3 here is CASSETGRYEQYF. The CDR3 DNA reads TGTGCCAGCAGTGAGACAGGAAGGTACGAGCAGTACTTC.

CDR3 protein: CASTRGVLPPQHF. The CDR3 coding sequence is TGTGCCAGCACCAGGGGGGTTCTACCGCCCCAGCATTTT. This chain connects TRBV6-2 or TRBV6-3 to TRBJ1-5, with 7 bases identical to TRBD1. V shed 7 bases, J shed 9 bases, and the junction held 9 bases outside the gene matches. Germline V gene sequence: CDR1 MNHEY, CDR2 SVGEGT. The CDR3 sequence is 13 residues long.

In its sample, this clonotype was seen many times. V and J are TRBV7-2 and TRBJ1-5; perhaps TRBD1 as D (5 bases). Trimming pared 5 bases from V and 0 bases from J, leaving 14 bases between. The CDR3 is made up of 16 amino acids. Germline CDR1 and CDR2: SGHTA and FQGNSA. The CDR3 loop reads CASSPGGVGSNQPQHF. CDR3 bases: TGTGCCAGCAGCCCCGGGGGGGTGGGTAGCAATCAGCCCCAGCATTTT.

This clonotype was recorded a few times. V and J are TRBV29-1 and TRBJ1-2; D is unresolved. The CDR3 is made up of 10 amino acids. The germline gives CDR1 SQVTM, CDR2 ANQGSEA. V lost 4 bases and J 7 bases, leaving 7 bases between the germline ends. CDR3 in amino acids: CSVVESGYTF. The CDR3 region has the DNA TGCAGCGTTGTCGAGAGTGGCTACACCTTC.

This clonotype was seen a few times. V and J are TRBV6-5 and TRBJ1-5; 8 nucleotides match TRBD1. The V gene end was trimmed by 2 bases and the J gene end by 3 bases; junction bases not matched to a gene: 3. CDR3 size: 15 residues. Germline V lookup: CDR1 MNHEY, CDR2 SVGAGI. The CDR3 region has the DNA TGTGCCAGCAGTTACGGGACAGGAACCAATCAGCCCCAGCATTTT. It yields the protein CASSYGTGTNQPQHF.

This clonotype was seen a few times. This chain connects TRBV18 to TRBJ2-5; D may be TRBD1 (6 bases). The CDR3 contains 13 residues. Trimming stripped 7 bases from V and 2 bases from J, with 11 bases between. Germline lookup yields CDR1 KGHSH and CDR2 LQKENI. The CDR3 region is CASLGQLQETQYF. CDR3 DNA: TGTGCCAGCTTGGGACAACTTCAAGAGACCCAGTACTTC.

Comments on this clonotype: This may be a read error: a much more frequent sequence differs by one nucleotide. This sequence joins TRBV7-6 and TRBJ2-5; the match to TRBD2 covers 7 bases. This CDR3 contains 16 residues. Germline assignment: CDR1 SGHVS and CDR2 FNYEAQ. The CDR3 DNA is TGTGTCAGCAGCTTTGAGACAGCGGGACTTCAAGAGACCCAGTACTTC. Its protein is CVSSFETAGLQETQYF. Using reference TRBV7-6 and TRBJ2-5 for the parts outside the CDR3, the full variable domain is GAGVSQSPRYKVTKRGQDVALRCDPISGHVSLYWYRQALGQGPEFLTYFNYEAQQDKSGLPNDRFSAERPEGSISTLTIQRTEQRDSAMYRCVSSFETAGLQETQYFGPGTRLLVL.

The chain carries TRBV12-3 or TRBV12-4 and TRBJ2-7; TRBD1 matches 7 bases. The length of the CDR3 is 22 residues. Trimming at V came to 1 base and at J to 3 bases, leaving 27 bases not matched to a gene. The CDR3 DNA reads as TGTGCCAGCAGTTTAGAGGGTGGTCGGAACAGGGGCAGAGCTAGACATTTCTACGAGCAGTACGTC. Residues: CASSLEGGRNRGRARHFYEQYV.

V is TRBV12-3 or TRBV12-4 and J is TRBJ2-2; no clear D gene. CDR3 length equals 10 residues. V lost 10 bases to trimming and J lost 6 bases, with 6 bases between them. The CDR3, as DNA: TGTGCCACGAAGGCCGGGGAGCTGTTTTTT. This codes for CATKAGELFF.

Ten or more counts support this clonotype. V gene TRBV7-9 combines with J gene TRBJ2-1; D unclear. CDR3 length equals 13 residues. Deletions cut 6 bases from V and 2 bases from J, with 8 bases between. Germline loops: CDR1 SEHNR, CDR2 FQNEAQ (reference sequence). The CDR3 here is CASRDGTYNEQFF. The CDR3 nucleotides read TGTGCCAGCAGGGACGGTACCTACAATGAGCAGTTCTTC. Full variable domain (missing parts from reference TRBV7-9 and TRBJ2-1): DTGVSQNPRHKITKRGQNVTFRCDPISEHNRLYWYRQTLGQGPEFLTYFQNEAQLEKSRLLSDRFSAERPKGSFSTLEIQRTEQGDSAMYLCASRDGTYNEQFFGPGTRLTVL.